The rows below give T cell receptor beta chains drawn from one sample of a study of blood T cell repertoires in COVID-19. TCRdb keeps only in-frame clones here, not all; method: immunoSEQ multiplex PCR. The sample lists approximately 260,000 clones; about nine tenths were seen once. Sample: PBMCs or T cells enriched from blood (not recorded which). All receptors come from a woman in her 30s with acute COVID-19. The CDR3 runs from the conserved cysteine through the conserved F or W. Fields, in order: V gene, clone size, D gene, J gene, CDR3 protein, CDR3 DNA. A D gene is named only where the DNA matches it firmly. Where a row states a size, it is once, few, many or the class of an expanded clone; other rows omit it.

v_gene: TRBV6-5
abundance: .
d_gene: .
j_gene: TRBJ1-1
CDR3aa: CASSIYRVGTEAFF
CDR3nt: TGTGCCAGCAGTATTTACAGGGTTGGCACTGAAGCTTTCTTT

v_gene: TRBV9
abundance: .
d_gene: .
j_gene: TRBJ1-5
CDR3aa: CASSSTEGVNQPQHF
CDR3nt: TGTGCCAGCAGCTCGACAGAAGGAGTCAATCAGCCCCAGCATTTT

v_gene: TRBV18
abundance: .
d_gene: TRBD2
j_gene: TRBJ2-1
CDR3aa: CASSPTAGGYNEQFF
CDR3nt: TGTGCCAGCTCACCAACAGCGGGAGGTTACAATGAGCAGTTCTTC

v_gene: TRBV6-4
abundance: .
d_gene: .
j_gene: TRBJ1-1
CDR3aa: CASSDGGENTEAFF
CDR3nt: TGTGCCAGCAGTGATGGAGGGGAGAACACTGAAGCTTTCTTT

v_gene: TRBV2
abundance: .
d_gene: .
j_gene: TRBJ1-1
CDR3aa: CASRTEGGLTEAFF
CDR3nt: TGTGCCAGCAGGACGGAGGGGGGGCTGACTGAAGCTTTCTTT

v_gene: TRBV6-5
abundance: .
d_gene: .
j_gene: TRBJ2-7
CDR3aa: CASSSPQTVAYEQYF
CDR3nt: TGTGCCAGCAGTTCCCCCCAGACAGTAGCCTACGAGCAGTACTTC

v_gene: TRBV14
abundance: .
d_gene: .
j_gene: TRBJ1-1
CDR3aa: CASSLGRNTEAFF
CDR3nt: TGTGCCAGCAGCCTTGGGAGGAACACTGAAGCTTTCTTT

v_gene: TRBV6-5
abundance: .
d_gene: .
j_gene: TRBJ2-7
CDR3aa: CASSPGYGEQYF
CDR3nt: TGTGCCAGCAGTCCAGGGTACGGGGAGCAGTACTTC

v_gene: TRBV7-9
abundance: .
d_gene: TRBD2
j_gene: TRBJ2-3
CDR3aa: CASSLAPRGRQRGDTQYF
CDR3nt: TGTGCCAGCAGCTTAGCCCCTCGGGGCAGACAGCGGGGAGATACGCAGTATTTT

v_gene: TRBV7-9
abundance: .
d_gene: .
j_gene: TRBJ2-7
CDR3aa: CASSETSYEQYF
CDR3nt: TGTGCCAGCAGCGAAACTAGCTACGAGCAGTACTTC

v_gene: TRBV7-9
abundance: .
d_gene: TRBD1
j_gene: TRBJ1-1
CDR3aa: CASSFFSTGTGVSTEAFF
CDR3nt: TGTGCCAGCAGCTTCTTTTCGACCGGGACAGGGGTTTCCACTGAAGCTTTCTTT

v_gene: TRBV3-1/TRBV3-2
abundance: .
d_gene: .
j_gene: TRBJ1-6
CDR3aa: CASSQQQGSPLHF
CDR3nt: TGTGCCAGCAGCCAACAACAGGGTTCACCCCTCCACTTT

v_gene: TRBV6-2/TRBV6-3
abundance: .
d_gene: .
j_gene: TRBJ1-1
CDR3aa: CASSRGFEAFF
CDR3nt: TGTGCCAGCAGCCGAGGATTTGAAGCTTTCTTT

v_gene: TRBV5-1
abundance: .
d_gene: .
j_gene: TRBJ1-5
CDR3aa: CASSWGGAANQPQHF
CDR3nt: TGCGCCAGCAGCTGGGGGGGGGCGGCTAATCAGCCCCAGCATTTT

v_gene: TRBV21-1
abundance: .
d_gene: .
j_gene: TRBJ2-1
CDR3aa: CASSKEGTSDYNEQFF
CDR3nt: TGTGCCAGCAGCAAAGAAGGGACTAGCGACTACAATGAGCAGTTCTTC

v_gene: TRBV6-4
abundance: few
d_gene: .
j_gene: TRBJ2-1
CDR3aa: CASQLQGGDNNEQFF
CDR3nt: TGTGCCAGCCAATTACAGGGTGGGGACAATAATGAGCAGTTCTTC

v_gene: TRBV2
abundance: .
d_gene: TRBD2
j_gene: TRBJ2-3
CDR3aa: CASSPGGAMNWAQYF
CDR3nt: TGTGCCAGCAGCCCCGGGGGGGCCATGAATTGGGCGCAGTATTTT

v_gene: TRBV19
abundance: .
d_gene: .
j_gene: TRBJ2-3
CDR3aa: CASSIEGGDTQYF
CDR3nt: TGTGCCAGTAGTATTGAGGGCGGGGATACGCAGTATTTT

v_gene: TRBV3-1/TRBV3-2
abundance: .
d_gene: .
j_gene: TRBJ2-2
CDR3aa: CASSPHRPGNTGELFF
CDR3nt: TGTGCCAGCAGCCCCCACAGGCCAGGTAACACCGGGGAGCTGTTTTTT

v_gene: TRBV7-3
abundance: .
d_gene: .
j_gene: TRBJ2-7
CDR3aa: CASLKEAEHSSYEQYF
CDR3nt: TGTGCCAGCTTAAAAGAGGCCGAACATAGCTCCTACGAGCAGTACTTC

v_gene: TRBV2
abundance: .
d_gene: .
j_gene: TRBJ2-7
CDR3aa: CASRSDRYEQYF
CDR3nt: TGTGCCAGCAGATCAGACAGGTACGAGCAGTACTTC

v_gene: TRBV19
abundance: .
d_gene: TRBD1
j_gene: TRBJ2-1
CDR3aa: CAILSGQINNEQFF
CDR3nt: TGTGCCATTCTATCGGGACAGATCAACAATGAGCAGTTCTTC

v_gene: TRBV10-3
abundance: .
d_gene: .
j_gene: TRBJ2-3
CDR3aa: CAISAVPVTDTQYF
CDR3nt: TGTGCCATCAGCGCAGTCCCCGTCACAGATACGCAGTATTTT

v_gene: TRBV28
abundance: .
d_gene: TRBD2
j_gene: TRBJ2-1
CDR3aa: CASSPALLAGGNNNEQFF
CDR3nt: TGTGCCAGCAGTCCCGCCCTACTAGCGGGGGGAAACAACAATGAGCAGTTCTTC